This T cell receptor (beta chain) was sequenced in a study of T cell repertoires in cytomegalovirus infection. Study overall: Both CMV infection and a matching HLA type were indicated by public TCR beta signatures. Study observations and caveats: Predominance within the ex vivo response was attributable to HLA-C-restricted CMV-specific TCR beta clonotypes. Cumulative public TCR beta family frequency identified carriers of CMV plus the relevant HLA.

TCRdb recomputed calls from the reads with MiXCR, one row per CDR3 protein. The sample consists of about 230,000 distinct CDR3 sequences, roughly 6.5% of them appearing once. This clonotype was counted only a few times. The antigen is unknown. From germline, CDR1 is SGHNT and CDR2 YYREEE (reference sequence). The trim removed 0 bases at V and 7 bases at J, leaving 9 bases unmatched. CDR3 length: 15 residues. The receptor was derived from a human donor in good health (CMV status not recorded). Some clones in this sample may be carry-over from other donors' samples. The sequencing input was PBMCs. The chain links TRBV5-4 to TRBJ2-7; 8 nucleotides align to TRBD2. This chain's CDR3 is CASSLEGSGGGEQYF. Written as DNA, the CDR3 is TGTGCCAGCAGCTTGGAAGGAAGCGGGGGCGGGGAGCAGTACTTC.